This TCR beta chain was identified during a study of blood T cell repertoires in COVID-19. Method: immunoSEQ multiplex PCR; TCRdb's copy keeps in-frame clones and lacks some. The sample yields roughly 59,000 clones, around 74% seen once. V was shortened by 4 bases and J by 2 bases, with 11 bases between the two germline ends. The germline V gene encodes CDR1 LGHNA and CDR2 YNFKEQ. The CDR3 contains 15 residues. Sequencing was carried out using peripheral blood. The chain is built from TRBV4-2 and TRBJ1-4; D is unresolved. This receptor was identified in a woman aged 50 to 65 with active or convalescent COVID-19. CDR3 coding DNA: TGTGCCAGCAGCCTGGCGGCCCAGACTAATGAAAAACTGTTTTTT. This codes for CASSLAAQTNEKLFF.